Below are 5 T cell receptor beta chains sequenced from a single sample in a study of early stage breast cancer tumors. This table comes from immunoSEQ multiplex PCR, and its TCRdb copy is limited to in-frame clones, with some not included. Of 25,000 to 35,000 clones detected, roughly 80% appear once; the ten largest clones hold approximately 12%. The sequencing sample was made of blood. These receptor sequences come from a person between 55 and 69 years old with breast cancer.

This chain joins TRBV5-1 and TRBJ1-2; 7 nucleotides align to TRBD1. Germline lookup yields CDR1 SGHRS and CDR2 YFSETQ. V was clipped by 2 bases and J by 5 bases; unmatched bases: 3. CDR3 length: 13 residues. The CDR3 protein is CASSFGQEYGYTF. Written as DNA, the CDR3 is TGCGCCAGCAGCTTCGGACAGGAGTATGGCTACACCTTC.

The chain uses TRBV9 and TRBJ2-3; tentatively, D is TRBD1 (6 bases). The CDR3 has 14 residues. V was shortened by 3 bases and J by 4 bases, with 12 bases between the two germline ends. The germline V gene encodes CDR1 SGDLS and CDR2 YYNGEE. The chain's CDR3 is CASSATGSADTQYF. The DNA for the CDR3 is TGTGCCAGCAGCGCTACAGGGTCTGCAGATACGCAGTATTTT.

J is TRBJ2-5 and V is TRBV11-3; D is possibly TRBD1 (6 bases). V was trimmed by 3 bases and J by 1 base, leaving 12 bases between them. The V gene's germline CDR1 is SGHNT and CDR2 YENEEA. The CDR3 has 15 amino acids. The CDR3 loop is CASSLLTGSQETQYF. CDR3 nucleotide sequence: TGTGCCAGCAGCTTGCTCACAGGGTCCCAAGAGACCCAGTACTTC.

The chain combines TRBV5-4 with TRBJ1-1; TRBD1 aligns across 9 bases. Per the germline V gene, CDR1 is SGHNT and CDR2 is YYREEE (reference sequence). The CDR3 has 15 residues. J gave up 1 base and V 4 bases, and 5 bases lay outside the gene matches. The CDR3 region is CASSRGGQGNTEAFF. CDR3 in DNA: TGTGCCAGCAGCCGAGGGGGACAGGGGAACACTGAAGCTTTCTTT. The full variable domain, completed using reference TRBV5-4 and TRBJ1-1, is ETGVTQSPTHLIKTRGQQVTLRCSSQSGHNTVSWYQQALGQGPQFIFQYYREEENGRGNFPPRFSGLQFPNYSSELNVNALELDDSALYLCASSRGGQGNTEAFFGQGTRLTVV.

The chain combines TRBV4-3 with TRBJ2-2; 11 bases are a match to TRBD2. V shed 1 base, J shed 0 bases, and the junction held 4 bases outside the gene matches. The CDR3 has 18 amino acids. Germline CDR1 is LGHNA and CDR2 is YSLEER. Here the CDR3 reads CASSQAGLAAANTGELFF. DNA of the CDR3: TGCGCCAGCAGCCAAGCGGGACTAGCGGCTGCGAACACCGGGGAGCTGTTTTTT.